This T cell receptor beta chain appears in the sequencing data of a study of beta chain features in type 1 diabetes. Germline values: CDR1 SGHDT, CDR2 YYEEEE. CDR3 size: 14 residues. After removal of 3 bases from V and 3 bases from J, the junction contained 6 bases not matched to a gene. CD4+ naive, central memory, regulatory and stem cell-like memory subsets were isolated by sorting on CD45RO/CCR7/CD25/CD127/CD95/CD27. Investigators reverse transcribed all isolated RNA, so they sequenced expressed TCRB transcripts. Profiling relied on immunoSEQ multiplex PCR, and the TCRdb table lists in-frame clones only, not all of them. Of roughly 340,000 clones listed, roughly 12% are singletons. Notes on the study in general: Shortening of TCRB CDR3s, moderate but significant, appeared in all four CD4+ subsets of Type 1 diabetes patients. Sampled from patients, naive, central memory and Treg TCRB repertoires appeared more similar than those sampled from healthy donors.

This clone was counted a few times. Antigen unknown. This TCR came from a woman aged 18-29 years with type 1 diabetes. The chain links TRBV5-6 to TRBJ2-7; 7 bases are shared with TRBD1. The source material was naive CD4+ T cells from blood. CDR3 loop: CASSSKDRNYEQYF. DNA for the CDR3: TGTGCCAGCAGCTCGAAGGACAGGAACTACGAGCAGTACTTC.